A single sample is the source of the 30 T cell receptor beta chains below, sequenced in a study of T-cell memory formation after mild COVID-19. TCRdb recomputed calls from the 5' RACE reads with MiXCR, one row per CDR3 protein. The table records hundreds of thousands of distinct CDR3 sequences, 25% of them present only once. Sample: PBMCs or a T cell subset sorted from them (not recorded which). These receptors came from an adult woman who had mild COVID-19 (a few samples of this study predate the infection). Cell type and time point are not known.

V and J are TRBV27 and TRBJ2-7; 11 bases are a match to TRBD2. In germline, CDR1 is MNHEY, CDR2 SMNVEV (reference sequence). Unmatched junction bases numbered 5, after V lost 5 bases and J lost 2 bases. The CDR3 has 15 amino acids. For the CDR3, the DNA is TGTGCCAGCAGTCACGGGACTAGCGGAGCCTACGAGCAGTACTTC. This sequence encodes CASSHGTSGAYEQYF.

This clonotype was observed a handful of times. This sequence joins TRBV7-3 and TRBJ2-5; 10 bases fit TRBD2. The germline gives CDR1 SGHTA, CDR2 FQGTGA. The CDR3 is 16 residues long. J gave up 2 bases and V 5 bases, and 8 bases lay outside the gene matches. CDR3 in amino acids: CASSLTRTSGQETQYF. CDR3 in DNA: TGTGCCAGCAGCCTCACTAGGACTAGCGGACAAGAGACCCAGTACTTC.

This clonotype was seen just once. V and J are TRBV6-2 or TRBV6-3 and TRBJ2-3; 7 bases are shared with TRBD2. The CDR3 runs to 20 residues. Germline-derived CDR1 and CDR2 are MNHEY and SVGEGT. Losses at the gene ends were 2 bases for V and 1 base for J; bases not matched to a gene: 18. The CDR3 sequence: CASSYAMLLAVGRGTDTQYF. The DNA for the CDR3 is TGTGCCAGCAGTTACGCCATGCTCCTAGCGGTCGGGCGGGGCACAGATACGCAGTATTTT.

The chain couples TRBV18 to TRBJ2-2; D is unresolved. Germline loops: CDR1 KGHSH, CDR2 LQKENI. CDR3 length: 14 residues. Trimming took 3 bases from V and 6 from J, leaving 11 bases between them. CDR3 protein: CASSPPLTAGELFF. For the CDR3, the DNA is TGTGCCAGCTCACCTCCCTTAACTGCCGGGGAGCTGTTTTTT.

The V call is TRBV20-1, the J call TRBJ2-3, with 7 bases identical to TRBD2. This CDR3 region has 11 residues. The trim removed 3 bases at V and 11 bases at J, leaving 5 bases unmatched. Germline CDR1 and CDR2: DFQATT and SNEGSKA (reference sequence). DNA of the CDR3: TGCAGTGCTAGTAGTTCGGGGGGGCAGTATTTT. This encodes CSASSSGGQYF.

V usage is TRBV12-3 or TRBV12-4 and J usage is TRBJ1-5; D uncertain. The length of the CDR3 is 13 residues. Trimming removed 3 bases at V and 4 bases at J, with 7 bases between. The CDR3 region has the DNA TGTGCCAGCAGTTTGGAAAAAAATCAGCCCCAGCATTTT. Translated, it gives CASSLEKNQPQHF.

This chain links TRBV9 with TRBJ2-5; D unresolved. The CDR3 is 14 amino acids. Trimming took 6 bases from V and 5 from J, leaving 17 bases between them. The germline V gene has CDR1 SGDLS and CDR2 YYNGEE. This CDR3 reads CASNANGQEETQYF. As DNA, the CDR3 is TGTGCCAGCAACGCAAACGGTCAGGAGGAGACCCAGTACTTC.

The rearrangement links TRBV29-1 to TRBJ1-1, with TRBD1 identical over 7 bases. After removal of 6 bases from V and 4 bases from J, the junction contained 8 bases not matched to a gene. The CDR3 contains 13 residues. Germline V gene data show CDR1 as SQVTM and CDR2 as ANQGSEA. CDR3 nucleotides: TGCAGCGTCTTCGGGACAGTGGGCACTGAAGCTTTCTTT. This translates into CSVFGTVGTEAFF.

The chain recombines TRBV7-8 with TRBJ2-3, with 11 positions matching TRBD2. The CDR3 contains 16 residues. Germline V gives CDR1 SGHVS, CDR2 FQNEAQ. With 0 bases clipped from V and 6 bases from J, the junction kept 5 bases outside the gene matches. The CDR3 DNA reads TGTGCCAGCAGCTTAGCGCCCACTAGCGGGAGCGATACGCAGTATTTT. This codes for CASSLAPTSGSDTQYF.

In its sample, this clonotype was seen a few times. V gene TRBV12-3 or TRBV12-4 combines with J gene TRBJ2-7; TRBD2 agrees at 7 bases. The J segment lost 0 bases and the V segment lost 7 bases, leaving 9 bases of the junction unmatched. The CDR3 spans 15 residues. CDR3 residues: CASTPGRGHSYEQYF. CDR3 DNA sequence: TGTGCCAGCACCCCGGGGAGGGGCCACTCCTACGAGCAGTACTTC.

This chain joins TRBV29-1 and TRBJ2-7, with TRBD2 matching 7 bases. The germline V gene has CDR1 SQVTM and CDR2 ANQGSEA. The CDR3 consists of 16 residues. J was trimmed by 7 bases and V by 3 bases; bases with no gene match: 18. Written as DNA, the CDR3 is TGCAGCGTTGAGGAACCTGTAGCGGGTAAAGTGGAAGAGCAGTACTTC. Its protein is CSVEEPVAGKVEEQYF.

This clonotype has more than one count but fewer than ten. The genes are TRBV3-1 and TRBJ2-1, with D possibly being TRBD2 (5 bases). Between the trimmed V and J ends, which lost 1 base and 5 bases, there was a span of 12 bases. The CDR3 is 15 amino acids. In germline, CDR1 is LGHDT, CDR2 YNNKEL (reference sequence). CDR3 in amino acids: CASSQASYGNNEQFF. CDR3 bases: TGTGCCAGCAGCCAAGCTAGCTACGGCAACAATGAGCAGTTCTTC.

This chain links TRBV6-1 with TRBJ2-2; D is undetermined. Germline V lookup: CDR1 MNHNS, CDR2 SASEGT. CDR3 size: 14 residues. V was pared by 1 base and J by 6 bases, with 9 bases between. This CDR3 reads CASSEVLGPGELFF. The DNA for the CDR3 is TGTGCCAGCAGTGAAGTCCTAGGGCCCGGGGAGCTGTTTTTT.

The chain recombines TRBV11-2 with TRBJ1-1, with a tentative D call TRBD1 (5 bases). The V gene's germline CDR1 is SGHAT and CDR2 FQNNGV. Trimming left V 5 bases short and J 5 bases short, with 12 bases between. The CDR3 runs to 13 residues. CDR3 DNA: TGTGCCAGCAGCCATGCGTGGGGGACTGAAGCTTTCTTT. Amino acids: CASSHAWGTEAFF. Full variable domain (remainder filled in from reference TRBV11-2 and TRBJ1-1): EAGVAQSPRYKIIEKRQSVAFWCNPISGHATLYWYQQILGQGPKLLIQFQNNGVVDDSQLPKDRFSAERLKGVDSTLKIQPAKLEDSAVYLCASSHAWGTEAFFGQGTRLTVV.

CDR3 nucleotides: TGCGCCAGCAGCTTGAATAGCGGGGGACTATCTAGCACAGATACGCAGTATTTT. This translates into CASSLNSGGLSSTDTQYF. This chain joins TRBV5-1 and TRBJ2-3; 9 nucleotides line up with TRBD2. Losses at the gene ends were 1 base for V and 0 bases for J; bases not matched to a gene: 9. This CDR3 contains 18 residues. Germline V gives CDR1 SGHRS, CDR2 YFSETQ.

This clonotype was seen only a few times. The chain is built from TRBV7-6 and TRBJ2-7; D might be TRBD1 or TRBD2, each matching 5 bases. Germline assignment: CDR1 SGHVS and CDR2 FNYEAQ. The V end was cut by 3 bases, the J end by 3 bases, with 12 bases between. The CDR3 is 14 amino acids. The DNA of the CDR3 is TGTGCCAGCAGCTTGGGGGACGGTTACTACGAGCAGTACTTC. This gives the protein CASSLGDGYYEQYF.

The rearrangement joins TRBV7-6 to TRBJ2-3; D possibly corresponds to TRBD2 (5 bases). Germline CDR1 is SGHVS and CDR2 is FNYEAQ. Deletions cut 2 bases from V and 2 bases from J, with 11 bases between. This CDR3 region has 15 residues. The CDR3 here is CASSLLEGTTDTQYF. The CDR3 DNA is TGTGCCAGCAGCTTACTCGAGGGAACCACAGATACGCAGTATTTT.

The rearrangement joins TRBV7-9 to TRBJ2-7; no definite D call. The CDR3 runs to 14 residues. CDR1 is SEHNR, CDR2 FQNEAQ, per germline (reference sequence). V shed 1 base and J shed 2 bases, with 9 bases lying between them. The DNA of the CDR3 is TGTGCCAGCAGCTTAGACCGGACCGCCTACGAGCAGTACTTC. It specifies CASSLDRTAYEQYF.

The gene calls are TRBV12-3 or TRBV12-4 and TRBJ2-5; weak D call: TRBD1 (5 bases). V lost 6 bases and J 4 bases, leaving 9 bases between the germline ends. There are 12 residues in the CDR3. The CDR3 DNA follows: TGTGCCAGCAGGGTGACAGTAGAGACCCAGTACTTC. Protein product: CASRVTVETQYF.

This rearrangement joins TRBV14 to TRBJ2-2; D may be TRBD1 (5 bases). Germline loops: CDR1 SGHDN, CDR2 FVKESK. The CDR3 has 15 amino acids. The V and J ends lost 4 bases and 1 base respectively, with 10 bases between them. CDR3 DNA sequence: TGTGCCAGCAGCCCTCTAACAGGGAACACCGGGGAGCTGTTTTTT. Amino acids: CASSPLTGNTGELFF.

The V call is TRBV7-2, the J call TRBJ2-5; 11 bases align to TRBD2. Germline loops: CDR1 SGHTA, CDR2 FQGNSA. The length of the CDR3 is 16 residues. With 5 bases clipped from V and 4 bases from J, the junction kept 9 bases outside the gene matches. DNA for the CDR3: TGTGCCAGCAGCCCACTAGCGGGGGCATACGGAGAGACCCAGTACTTC. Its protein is CASSPLAGAYGETQYF.

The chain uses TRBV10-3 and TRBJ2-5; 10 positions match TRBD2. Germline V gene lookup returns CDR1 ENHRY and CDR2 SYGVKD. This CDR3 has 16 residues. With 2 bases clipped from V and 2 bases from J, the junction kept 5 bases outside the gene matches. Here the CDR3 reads CAISEGLAEPQETQYF. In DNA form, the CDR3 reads TGTGCCATCAGTGAGGGACTAGCGGAGCCTCAAGAGACCCAGTACTTC.

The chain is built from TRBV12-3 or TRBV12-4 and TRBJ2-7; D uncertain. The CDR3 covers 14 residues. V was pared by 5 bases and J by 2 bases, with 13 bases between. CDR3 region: CASSPRKGAYEQYF. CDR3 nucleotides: TGTGCCAGCAGTCCCCGGAAGGGCGCCTACGAGCAGTACTTC.

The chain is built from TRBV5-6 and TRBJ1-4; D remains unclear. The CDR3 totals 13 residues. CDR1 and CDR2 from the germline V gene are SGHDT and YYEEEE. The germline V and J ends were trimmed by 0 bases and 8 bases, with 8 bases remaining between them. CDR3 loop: CASSLVGREKLFF. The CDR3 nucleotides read TGTGCCAGCAGCTTGGTAGGCAGGGAAAAACTGTTTTTT. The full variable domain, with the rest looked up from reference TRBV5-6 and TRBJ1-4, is DAGVTQSPTHLIKTRGQQVTLRCSPKSGHDTVSWYQQALGQGPQFIFQYYEEEERQRGNFPDRFSGHQFPNYSSELNVNALLLGDSALYLCASSLVGREKLFFGSGTQLSVL.

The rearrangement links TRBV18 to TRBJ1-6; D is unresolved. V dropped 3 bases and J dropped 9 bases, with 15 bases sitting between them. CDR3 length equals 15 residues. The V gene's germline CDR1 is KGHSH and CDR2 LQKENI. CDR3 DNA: TGTGCCAGCTCACCGAAGGCAGGAGGGAGTTCACCCCTCCACTTT. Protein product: CASSPKAGGSSPLHF.

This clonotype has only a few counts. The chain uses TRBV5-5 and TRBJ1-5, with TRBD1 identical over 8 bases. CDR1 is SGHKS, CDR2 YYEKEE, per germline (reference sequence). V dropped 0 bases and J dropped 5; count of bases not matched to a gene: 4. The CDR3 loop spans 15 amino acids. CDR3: CASSLASGGYQPQHF. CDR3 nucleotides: TGTGCCAGCAGCTTGGCCTCAGGGGGCTATCAGCCCCAGCATTTT.

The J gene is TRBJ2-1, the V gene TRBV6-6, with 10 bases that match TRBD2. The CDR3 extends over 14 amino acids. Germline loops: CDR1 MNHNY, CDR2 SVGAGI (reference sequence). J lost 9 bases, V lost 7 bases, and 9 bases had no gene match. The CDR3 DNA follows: TGTGCCAGCAAGGCTAGCGGGGGCGGGGGTGAGCAGTTCTTC. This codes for CASKASGGGGEQFF.

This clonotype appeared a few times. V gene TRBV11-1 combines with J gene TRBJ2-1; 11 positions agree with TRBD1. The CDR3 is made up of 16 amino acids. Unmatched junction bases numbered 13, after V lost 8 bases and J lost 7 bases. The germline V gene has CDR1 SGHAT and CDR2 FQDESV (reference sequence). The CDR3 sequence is CASGETGTGGRNEQFF. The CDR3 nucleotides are TGTGCCAGCGGGGAAACCGGGACAGGGGGTCGGAATGAGCAGTTCTTC.

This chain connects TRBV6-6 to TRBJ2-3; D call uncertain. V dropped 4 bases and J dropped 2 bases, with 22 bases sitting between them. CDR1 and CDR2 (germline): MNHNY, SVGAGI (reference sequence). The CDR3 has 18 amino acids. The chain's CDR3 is CASSSHTPTLSSTDTQYF. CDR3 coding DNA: TGTGCCAGCAGTTCCCACACCCCGACTCTCTCGTCCACAGATACGCAGTATTTT.

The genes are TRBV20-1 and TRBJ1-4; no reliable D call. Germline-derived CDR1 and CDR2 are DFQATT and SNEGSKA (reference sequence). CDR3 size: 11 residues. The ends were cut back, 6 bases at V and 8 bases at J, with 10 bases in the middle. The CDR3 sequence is CSAPSGEKLFF. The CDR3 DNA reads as TGCAGTGCCCCCTCGGGGGAAAAACTGTTTTTT.